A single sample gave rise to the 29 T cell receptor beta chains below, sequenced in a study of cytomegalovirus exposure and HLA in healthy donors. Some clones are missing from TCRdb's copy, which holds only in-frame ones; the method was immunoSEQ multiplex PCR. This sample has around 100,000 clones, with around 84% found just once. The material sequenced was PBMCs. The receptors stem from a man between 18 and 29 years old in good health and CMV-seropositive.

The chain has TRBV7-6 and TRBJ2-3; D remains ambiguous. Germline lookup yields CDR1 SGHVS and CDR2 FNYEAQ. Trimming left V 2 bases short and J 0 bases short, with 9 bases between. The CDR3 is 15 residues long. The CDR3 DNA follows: TGTGCCAGCAGCTTATTGGCCAGTAGCACAGATACGCAGTATTTT. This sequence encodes CASSLLASSTDTQYF.

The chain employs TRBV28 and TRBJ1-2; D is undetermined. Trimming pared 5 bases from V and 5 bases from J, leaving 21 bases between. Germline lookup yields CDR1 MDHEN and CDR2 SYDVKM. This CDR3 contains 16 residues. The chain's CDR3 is CASSPPSGRASYGYTF. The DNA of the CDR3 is TGTGCCAGCAGTCCTCCCTCCGGGAGGGCCTCATATGGCTACACCTTC.

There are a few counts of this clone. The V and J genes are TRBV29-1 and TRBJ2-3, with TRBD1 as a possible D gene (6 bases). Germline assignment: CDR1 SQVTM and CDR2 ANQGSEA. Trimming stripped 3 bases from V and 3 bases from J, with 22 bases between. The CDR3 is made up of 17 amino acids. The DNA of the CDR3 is TGCAGCGTTGACAGGGGCTCGGAATACAAGGGAACAGATACGCAGTATTTT. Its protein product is CSVDRGSEYKGTDTQYF.

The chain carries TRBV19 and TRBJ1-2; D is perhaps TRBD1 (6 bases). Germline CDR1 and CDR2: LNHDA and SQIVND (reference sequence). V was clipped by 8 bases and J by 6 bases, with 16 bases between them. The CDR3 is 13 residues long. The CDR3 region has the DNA TGTGCCAGTTTTACAGGGTTTCGGAATGGCTACACCTTC. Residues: CASFTGFRNGYTF.

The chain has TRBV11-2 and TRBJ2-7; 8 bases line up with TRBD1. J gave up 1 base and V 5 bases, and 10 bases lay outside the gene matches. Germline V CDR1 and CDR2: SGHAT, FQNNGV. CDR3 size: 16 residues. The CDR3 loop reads CASSLSDGTGSYEQYF. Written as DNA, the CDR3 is TGTGCCAGCAGCCTATCAGACGGGACAGGATCCTACGAGCAGTACTTC.

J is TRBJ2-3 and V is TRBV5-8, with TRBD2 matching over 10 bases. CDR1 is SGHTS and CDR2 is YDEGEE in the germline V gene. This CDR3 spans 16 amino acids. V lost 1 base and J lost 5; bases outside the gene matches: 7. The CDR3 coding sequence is TGTGCCAGCAGCTTGTCCTTAGCGGGAGGAGGAGATACGCAGTATTTT. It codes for CASSLSLAGGGDTQYF.

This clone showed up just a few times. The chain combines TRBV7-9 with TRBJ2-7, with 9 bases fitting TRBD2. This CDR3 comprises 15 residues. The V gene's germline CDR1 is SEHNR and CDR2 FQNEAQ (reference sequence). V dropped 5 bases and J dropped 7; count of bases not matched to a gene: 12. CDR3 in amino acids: CASSRSGSLAGEQYF. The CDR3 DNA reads TGTGCCAGCAGCCGTAGCGGGAGCCTCGCGGGGGAGCAGTACTTC.

DNA for the CDR3: TGTGCCAGCAGCTTGGTGGCTAGCTTGGGTGAGACCCAGTACTTC. Translating it yields CASSLVASLGETQYF. The V call is TRBV5-6, the J call TRBJ2-5; perhaps TRBD2 as D (5 bases). V lost 0 bases to trimming and J lost 5 bases, with 14 bases between them. This CDR3 contains 15 residues. Germline V gene sequence: CDR1 SGHDT, CDR2 YYEEEE.

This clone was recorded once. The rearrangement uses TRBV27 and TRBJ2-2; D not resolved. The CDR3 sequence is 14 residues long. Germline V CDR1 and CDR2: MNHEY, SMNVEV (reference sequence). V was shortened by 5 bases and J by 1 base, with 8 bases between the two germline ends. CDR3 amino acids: CASSAKLNTGELFF. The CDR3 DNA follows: TGTGCCAGCAGTGCAAAGCTGAACACCGGGGAGCTGTTTTTT.

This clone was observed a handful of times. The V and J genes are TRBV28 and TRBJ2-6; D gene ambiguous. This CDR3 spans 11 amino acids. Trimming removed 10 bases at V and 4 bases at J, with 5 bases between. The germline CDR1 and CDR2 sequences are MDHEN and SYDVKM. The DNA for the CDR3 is TGTGCCACCCAGGGGGCCAACGTCCTGACTTTC. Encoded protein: CATQGANVLTF.

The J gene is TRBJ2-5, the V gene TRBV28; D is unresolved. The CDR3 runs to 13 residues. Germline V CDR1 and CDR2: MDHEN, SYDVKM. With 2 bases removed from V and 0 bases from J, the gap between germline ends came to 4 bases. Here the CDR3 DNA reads TGTGCCAGCAGTTTAAACTACCAAGAGACCCAGTACTTC. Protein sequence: CASSLNYQETQYF. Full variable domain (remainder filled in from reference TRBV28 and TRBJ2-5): DVKVTQSSRYLVKRTGEKVFLECVQDMDHENMFWYRQDPGLGLRLIYFSYDVKMKEKGDIPEGYSVSREKKERFSLILESASTNQTSMYLCASSLNYQETQYFGPGTRLLVL.

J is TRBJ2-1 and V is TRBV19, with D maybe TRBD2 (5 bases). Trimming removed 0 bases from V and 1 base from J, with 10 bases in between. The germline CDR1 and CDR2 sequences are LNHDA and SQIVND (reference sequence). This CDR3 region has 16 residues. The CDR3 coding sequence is TGTGCCAGTAGTATAGATCGGGCGGGTTCCTACAATGAGCAGTTCTTC. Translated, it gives CASSIDRAGSYNEQFF.

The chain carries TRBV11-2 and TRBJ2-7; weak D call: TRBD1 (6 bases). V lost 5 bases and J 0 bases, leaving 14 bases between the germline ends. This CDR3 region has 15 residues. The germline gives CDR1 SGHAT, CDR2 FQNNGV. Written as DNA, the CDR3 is TGTGCCAGCAGCCTCAGACAGGACTCCTCCTACGAGCAGTACTTC. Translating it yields CASSLRQDSSYEQYF.

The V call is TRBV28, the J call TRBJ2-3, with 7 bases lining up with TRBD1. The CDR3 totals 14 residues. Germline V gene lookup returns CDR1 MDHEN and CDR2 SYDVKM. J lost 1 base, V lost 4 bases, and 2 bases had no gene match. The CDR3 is CASSWTGRTDTQYF. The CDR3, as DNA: TGTGCCAGCAGTTGGACAGGCCGCACAGATACGCAGTATTTT.

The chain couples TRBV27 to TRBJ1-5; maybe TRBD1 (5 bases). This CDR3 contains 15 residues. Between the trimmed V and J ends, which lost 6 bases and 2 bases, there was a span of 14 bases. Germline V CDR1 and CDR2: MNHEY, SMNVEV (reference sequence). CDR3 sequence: CASSQGYMGNQPQHF. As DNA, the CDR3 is TGTGCCAGCAGCCAGGGTTATATGGGCAATCAGCCCCAGCATTTT.

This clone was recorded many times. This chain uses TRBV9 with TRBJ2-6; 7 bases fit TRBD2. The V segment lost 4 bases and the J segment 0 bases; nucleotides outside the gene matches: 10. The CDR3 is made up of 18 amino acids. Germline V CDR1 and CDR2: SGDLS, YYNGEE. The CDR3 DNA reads TGTGCCAGCAGCCACCGCCAGGGACTAAGCTCTGGGGCCAACGTCCTGACTTTC. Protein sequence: CASSHRQGLSSGANVLTF.

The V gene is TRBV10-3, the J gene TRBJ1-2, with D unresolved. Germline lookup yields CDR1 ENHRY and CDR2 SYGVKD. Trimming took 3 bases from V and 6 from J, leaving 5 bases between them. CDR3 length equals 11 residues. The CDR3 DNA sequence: TGTGCCATCAGTGAACTGGATGGCTACACCTTC. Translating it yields CAISELDGYTF.

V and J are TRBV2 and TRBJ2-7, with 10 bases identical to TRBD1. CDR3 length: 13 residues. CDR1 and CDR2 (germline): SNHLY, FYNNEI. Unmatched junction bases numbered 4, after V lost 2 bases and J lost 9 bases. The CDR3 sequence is CASSERDRGAQYF. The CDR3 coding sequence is TGTGCCAGCAGTGAACGGGACAGGGGAGCGCAGTACTTC.

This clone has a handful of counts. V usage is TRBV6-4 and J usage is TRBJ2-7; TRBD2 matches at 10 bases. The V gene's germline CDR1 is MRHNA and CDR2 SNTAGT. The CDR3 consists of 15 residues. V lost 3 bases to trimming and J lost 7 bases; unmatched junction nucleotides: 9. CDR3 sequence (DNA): TGTGCCAGCAGTGAAACCAGCGGGAGGGCCGAGGAGCAGTACTTC. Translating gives CASSETSGRAEEQYF.

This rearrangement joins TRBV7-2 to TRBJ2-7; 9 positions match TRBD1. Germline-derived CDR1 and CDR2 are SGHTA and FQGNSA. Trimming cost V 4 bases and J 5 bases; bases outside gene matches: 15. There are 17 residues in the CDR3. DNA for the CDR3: TGTGCCAGCAGCTCAAATATTTTGGGACAGGGTGGCGACGAGCAGTACTTC. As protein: CASSSNILGQGGDEQYF.

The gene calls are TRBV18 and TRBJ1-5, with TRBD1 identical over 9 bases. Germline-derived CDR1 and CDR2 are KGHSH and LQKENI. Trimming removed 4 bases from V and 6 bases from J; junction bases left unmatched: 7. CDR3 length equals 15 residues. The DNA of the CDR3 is TGTGCCAGCTCACGGGGACAGGGTGAGTCTCAGCCCCAGCATTTT. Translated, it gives CASSRGQGESQPQHF. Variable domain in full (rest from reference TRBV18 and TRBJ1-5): NAGVMQNPRHLVRRRGQEARLRCSPMKGHSHVYWYRQLPEEGLKFMVYLQKENIIDESGMPKERFSAEFPKEGPSILRIQQVVRGDSAAYFCASSRGQGESQPQHFGDGTRLSIL.

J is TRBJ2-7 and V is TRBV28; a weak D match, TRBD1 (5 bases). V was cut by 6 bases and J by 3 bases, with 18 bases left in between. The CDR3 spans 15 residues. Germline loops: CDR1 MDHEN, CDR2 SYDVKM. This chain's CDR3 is CASSPSRVDHYEQYF. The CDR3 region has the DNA TGTGCCAGCAGCCCCAGCAGGGTAGACCACTACGAGCAGTACTTC. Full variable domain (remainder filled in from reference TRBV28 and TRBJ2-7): DVKVTQSSRYLVKRTGEKVFLECVQDMDHENMFWYRQDPGLGLRLIYFSYDVKMKEKGDIPEGYSVSREKKERFSLILESASTNQTSMYLCASSPSRVDHYEQYFGPGTRLTVT.

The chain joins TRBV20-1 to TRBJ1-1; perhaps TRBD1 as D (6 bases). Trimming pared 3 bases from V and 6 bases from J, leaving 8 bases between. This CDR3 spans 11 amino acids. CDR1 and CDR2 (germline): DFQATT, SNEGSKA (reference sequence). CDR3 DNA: TGCAGTGCTAGGGGGACACCTGAAGCTTTCTTT. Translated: CSARGTPEAFF.

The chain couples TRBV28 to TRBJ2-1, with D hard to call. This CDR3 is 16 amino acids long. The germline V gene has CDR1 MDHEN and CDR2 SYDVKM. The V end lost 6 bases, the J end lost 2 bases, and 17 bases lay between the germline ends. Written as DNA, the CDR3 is TGTGCCAGCAGACCCCGCGAAGCCACTACCTACAATGAGCAGTTCTTC. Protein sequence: CASRPREATTYNEQFF.

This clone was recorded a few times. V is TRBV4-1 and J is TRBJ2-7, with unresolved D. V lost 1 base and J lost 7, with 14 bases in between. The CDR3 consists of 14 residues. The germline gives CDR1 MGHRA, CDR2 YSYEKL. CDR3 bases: TGCGCCAGCAGCCAAGTTGGTTCAGGTAGGGAGCAGTACTTC. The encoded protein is CASSQVGSGREQYF.

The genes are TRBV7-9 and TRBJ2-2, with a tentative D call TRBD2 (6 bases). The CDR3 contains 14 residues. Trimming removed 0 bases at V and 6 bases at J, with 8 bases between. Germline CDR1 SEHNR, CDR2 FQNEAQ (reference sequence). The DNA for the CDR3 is TGTGCCAGCAGCTTAGCTGGGGGGTCCGGGGAGCTGTTTTTT. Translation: CASSLAGGSGELFF.

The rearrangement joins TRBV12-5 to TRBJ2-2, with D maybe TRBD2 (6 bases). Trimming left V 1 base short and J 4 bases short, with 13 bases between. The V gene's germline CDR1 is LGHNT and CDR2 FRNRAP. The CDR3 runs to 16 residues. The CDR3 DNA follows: TGTGCTAGTGGTTTGGGGGTGGGGGGATTCACCGGGGAGCTGTTTTTT. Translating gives CASGLGVGGFTGELFF.

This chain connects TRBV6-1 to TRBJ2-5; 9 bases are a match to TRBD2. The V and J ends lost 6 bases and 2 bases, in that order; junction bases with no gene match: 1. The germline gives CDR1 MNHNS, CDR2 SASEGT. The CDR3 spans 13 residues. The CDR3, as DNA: TGTGCCAGCAGGCGGGGGGGACAAGAGACCCAGTACTTC. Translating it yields CASRRGGQETQYF.

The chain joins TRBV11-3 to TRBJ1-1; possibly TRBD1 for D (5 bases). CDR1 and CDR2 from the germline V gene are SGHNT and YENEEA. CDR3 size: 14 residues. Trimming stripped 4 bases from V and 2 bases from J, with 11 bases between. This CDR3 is CASSWLGLNTEAFF. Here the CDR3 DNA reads TGTGCCAGCAGCTGGCTGGGACTAAACACTGAAGCTTTCTTT. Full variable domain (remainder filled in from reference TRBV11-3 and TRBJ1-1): EAGVVQSPRYKIIEKKQPVAFWCNPISGHNTLYWYLQNLGQGPELLIRYENEEAVDDSQLPKDRFSAERLKGVDSTLKIQPAELGDSAVYLCASSWLGLNTEAFFGQGTRLTVV.